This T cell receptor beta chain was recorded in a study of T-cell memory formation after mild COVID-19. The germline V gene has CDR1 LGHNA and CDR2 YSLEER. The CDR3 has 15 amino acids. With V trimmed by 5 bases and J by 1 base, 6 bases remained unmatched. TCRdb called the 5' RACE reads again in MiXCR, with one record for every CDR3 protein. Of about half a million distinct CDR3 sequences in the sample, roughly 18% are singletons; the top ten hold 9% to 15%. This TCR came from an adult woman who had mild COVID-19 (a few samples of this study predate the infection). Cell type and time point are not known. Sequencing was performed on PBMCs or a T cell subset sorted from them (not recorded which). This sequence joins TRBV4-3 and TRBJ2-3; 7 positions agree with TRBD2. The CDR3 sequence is CASSAPSGGTDTQYF. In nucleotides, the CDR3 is TGCGCCAGCAGCGCTCCTAGCGGCGGCACAGATACGCAGTATTTT.